This TCR beta chain was captured in a study of response to subunit inactivated influenza vaccine. General study points: The authors proposed limited new T cell recruitment per seasonal influenza vaccination.

V gave up 5 bases and J gave up 4 bases; unmatched junction bases: 4. The germline gives CDR1 MNHNY, CDR2 SVGAGI (reference sequence). CDR3 length: 13 residues. Each CDR3 protein gets one entry after TCRdb re-called the RT-PCR reads with MiXCR. The sample yields more than 150,000 distinct CDR3 sequences, nearly 9.5% seen once. This clonotype was seen at least ten times. The target antigen is unknown. This sample comprised non-naive T cells sorted from PBMCs, obtained on the day of vaccination. The V gene is TRBV6-6, the J gene TRBJ2-7, with 8 bases lining up with TRBD1. The TCR comes from a man aged 45 to 65 who received an inactivated influenza vaccine. In DNA form, the CDR3 reads TGTGCCAGCAGTCGGACAGGGTCGTACGAGCAGTACTTC. Encoded protein: CASSRTGSYEQYF.